These 19 T cell receptor beta chains share one sample of origin, sequenced in a study of blood T cell repertoires in COVID-19. The method was immunoSEQ multiplex PCR; TCRdb's version includes in-frame clones alone and lacks a portion of them. The profile shows 200,000 or so clones, roughly four fifths of them singletons. Sequenced sample: peripheral blood. These TCRs come from a woman aged 30 to 39 with acute or convalescent COVID-19.

CDR3 DNA sequence: TGTGCCAGCAGTTTTAGGGTGGGCCTCAGGAGGGCTGAAGCTTTCTTT. As protein: CASSFRVGLRRAEAFF. V and J are TRBV28 and TRBJ1-1, with unresolved D. Germline V gene lookup returns CDR1 MDHEN and CDR2 SYDVKM. The CDR3 consists of 16 residues. V was trimmed by 3 bases and J by 6 bases, leaving 20 bases between them. The full variable domain, rest sourced from reference TRBV28 and TRBJ1-1, is DVKVTQSSRYLVKRTGEKVFLECVQDMDHENMFWYRQDPGLGLRLIYFSYDVKMKEKGDIPEGYSVSREKKERFSLILESASTNQTSMYLCASSFRVGLRRAEAFFGQGTRLTVV.

V gene TRBV7-9 combines with J gene TRBJ2-1; no reliable D call. Germline V gives CDR1 SEHNR, CDR2 FQNEAQ (reference sequence). V lost 1 base and J lost 7, with 8 bases in between. The CDR3 is made up of 13 amino acids. The CDR3 bases are TGTGCCAGCAGCTTAGACTATCCGAATGAGCAGTTCTTC. This codes for CASSLDYPNEQFF.

V is TRBV29-1 and J is TRBJ2-7; TRBD1 matches at 7 bases. The CDR3 loop spans 12 amino acids. Germline V gives CDR1 SQVTM, CDR2 ANQGSEA. The V and J ends lost 4 bases and 0 bases, in that order; junction bases with no gene match: 0. The CDR3: CSVGDSSYEQYF. The CDR3 DNA sequence: TGCAGCGTTGGGGACAGCTCCTACGAGCAGTACTTC.

The chain's CDR3 is CASSLAALRGTGELFF. As DNA, the CDR3 is TGTGCCAGCAGCTTGGCTGCTCTTCGGGGAACCGGGGAGCTGTTTTTT. J is TRBJ2-2 and V is TRBV5-6, with D maybe TRBD2 (5 bases). Germline CDR1 SGHDT, CDR2 YYEEEE. Between the trimmed V and J ends, which lost 0 bases and 5 bases, there was a span of 14 bases. There are 16 residues in the CDR3. The full variable domain, completed using reference TRBV5-6 and TRBJ2-2, is DAGVTQSPTHLIKTRGQQVTLRCSPKSGHDTVSWYQQALGQGPQFIFQYYEEEERQRGNFPDRFSGHQFPNYSSELNVNALLLGDSALYLCASSLAALRGTGELFFGEGSRLTVL.

V and J are TRBV30 and TRBJ2-7, with D uncertain. V was cut by 2 bases and J by 4 bases, with 6 bases left in between. The CDR3 contains 11 residues. Germline V lookup: CDR1 GTSNPN, CDR2 SVGIG (reference sequence). The CDR3 DNA sequence: TGTGCCTGGAGTCAGATGTACGAGCAGTACTTC. Protein: CAWSQMYEQYF.

J is TRBJ2-3 and V is TRBV24-1; maybe TRBD1 (6 bases). Deletions cut 10 bases from V and 3 bases from J, with 16 bases between. This CDR3 has 14 amino acids. CDR1 is KGHDR, CDR2 SFDVKD, per germline. This CDR3 reads CATGTGLRTDTQYF. As DNA, the CDR3 is TGTGCCACGGGAACAGGGTTAAGAACAGATACGCAGTATTTT.

This chain uses TRBV28 with TRBJ1-4; no clear D gene. The CDR3 has 15 amino acids. The V gene lost 3 bases and the J gene lost 8 bases, with 16 bases spanning the gap. The germline V gene has CDR1 MDHEN and CDR2 SYDVKM. The CDR3 protein is CASSFSGWAGEKLFF. The CDR3 nucleotides read TGTGCCAGCAGTTTTAGTGGTTGGGCGGGAGAAAAACTGTTTTTT. Looking up the rest from reference TRBV28 and TRBJ1-4 gives the full variable domain: DVKVTQSSRYLVKRTGEKVFLECVQDMDHENMFWYRQDPGLGLRLIYFSYDVKMKEKGDIPEGYSVSREKKERFSLILESASTNQTSMYLCASSFSGWAGEKLFFGSGTQLSVL.

A single count supports this clone. This chain connects TRBV30 to TRBJ1-4, with unresolved D. The CDR3 totals 14 residues. V lost 0 bases and J lost 7, with 12 bases in between. CDR1 is GTSNPN, CDR2 SVGIG, per germline (reference sequence). The CDR3: CAWSVGVRIEKLFF. CDR3 coding DNA: TGTGCCTGGAGTGTCGGGGTGCGGATTGAAAAACTGTTTTTT.

This chain uses TRBV27 with TRBJ1-5; 7 bases are shared with TRBD1. Germline loops: CDR1 MNHEY, CDR2 SMNVEV (reference sequence). The CDR3 contains 18 residues. The trim removed 5 bases at V and 0 bases at J, leaving 13 bases unmatched. The CDR3 protein is CASSPRGQVMHSNQPQHF. DNA for the CDR3: TGTGCCAGCAGTCCCCGAGGACAGGTAATGCATAGCAATCAGCCCCAGCATTTT.

The chain carries TRBV3-1 (or the pseudogene TRBV3-2) and TRBJ2-2; 10 nucleotides match TRBD2. The CDR3 totals 17 residues. V shed 3 bases, J shed 4 bases, and the junction held 8 bases outside the gene matches. The germline CDR1 and CDR2 sequences are LGHDT and YNNKEL (reference sequence). The DNA of the CDR3 is TGTGCCAGCAGCCAGGGAGCCAGCGGGAGGGCCACCGGGGAGCTGTTTTTT. Translated, it gives CASSQGASGRATGELFF.

The J gene is TRBJ2-4, the V gene TRBV20-1; D not certain. Deletions cut 3 bases from V and 4 bases from J, with 10 bases between. The length of the CDR3 is 13 residues. The V gene's germline CDR1 is DFQATT and CDR2 SNEGSKA (reference sequence). CDR3 sequence: CSASPESKNIQYF. The CDR3 bases are TGCAGTGCTAGTCCGGAGTCGAAAAACATTCAGTACTTC.

The gene calls are TRBV11-2 and TRBJ2-4; 7 bases fit TRBD2. CDR3 size: 18 residues. Germline CDR1 is SGHAT and CDR2 is FQNNGV. Trimming cost V 2 bases and J 0 bases; bases outside gene matches: 10. The chain's CDR3 is CASSLSLAATLAKNIQYF. The CDR3 nucleotides read TGTGCCAGCAGCTTATCCCTAGCGGCAACATTAGCCAAAAACATTCAGTACTTC.

The rearrangement uses TRBV7-2 and TRBJ2-1; TRBD1 aligns across 10 bases. V shed 1 base, J shed 4 bases, and the junction held 4 bases outside the gene matches. Germline CDR1 and CDR2: SGHTA and FQGNSA. The CDR3 loop spans 16 amino acids. CDR3 in DNA: TGTGCCAGCAGCTTAGGACAGGGGGCGGGTTACAATGAGCAGTTCTTC. It translates to CASSLGQGAGYNEQFF.

The CDR3 nucleotides are TGCGCCAGCAGCCAAGATTCGGCCTACGAGCAGTACTTC. It translates to CASSQDSAYEQYF. J is TRBJ2-7 and V is TRBV4-3, with no clear D. V lost 0 bases, J lost 2 bases, and 5 bases lay in between. Germline V gene lookup returns CDR1 LGHNA and CDR2 YSLEER. The CDR3 totals 13 residues.

V is TRBV6-5 and J is TRBJ1-5, with 8 bases matching TRBD1. Germline assignment: CDR1 MNHEY and CDR2 SVGAGI. The CDR3 is 15 residues long. With V trimmed by 4 bases and J by 7 bases, 9 bases remained unmatched. Here the CDR3 DNA reads TGTGCCAGCAGTTTCAATTCAGGGGGCCACCAGCCCCAGCATTTT. It codes for CASSFNSGGHQPQHF.

V usage is TRBV29-1 and J usage is TRBJ2-6; 7 bases are a match to TRBD1. Germline V gene lookup returns CDR1 SQVTM and CDR2 ANQGSEA. The CDR3 loop spans 15 amino acids. After removal of 4 bases from V and 0 bases from J, the junction contained 3 bases not matched to a gene. This chain's CDR3 is CSVVGQRSGANVLTF. The CDR3, as DNA: TGCAGCGTTGTGGGACAGCGCTCTGGGGCCAACGTCCTGACTTTC.

A remark on this clone: Other DNA sequences in this specimen translate into the identical CDR3. V is TRBV5-4 and J is TRBJ2-5, with 11 bases that match TRBD2. The germline V gene has CDR1 SGHNT and CDR2 YYREEE (reference sequence). This CDR3 spans 16 amino acids. Trimming removed 0 bases from V and 2 bases from J; junction bases left unmatched: 3. The CDR3 DNA reads TGTGCCAGCAGCTTGGGACTAGCGGGGATACAAGAGACCCAGTACTTC. It encodes CASSLGLAGIQETQYF. Using reference TRBV5-4 and TRBJ2-5 for the parts outside the CDR3, the full variable domain is ETGVTQSPTHLIKTRGQQVTLRCSSQSGHNTVSWYQQALGQGPQFIFQYYREEENGRGNFPPRFSGLQFPNYSSELNVNALELDDSALYLCASSLGLAGIQETQYFGPGTRLLVL.

This clone occurred a few times. The chain is built from TRBV7-3 and TRBJ1-2; tentatively, D is TRBD1 (6 bases). The V end lost 5 bases, the J end lost 6 bases, and 19 bases lay between the germline ends. CDR1 and CDR2 from the germline V gene are SGHTA and FQGTGA. The CDR3 covers 15 residues. This chain's CDR3 is CASSVHKQGSDGYTF. DNA for the CDR3: TGTGCCAGCAGCGTACACAAACAGGGCTCGGATGGCTACACCTTC.

The chain uses TRBV28 and TRBJ2-7; TRBD1 matches 9 bases. The CDR3 is 14 amino acids. Trimming took 5 bases from V and 2 from J; bases not matched to a gene: 4. Germline-derived CDR1 and CDR2 are MDHEN and SYDVKM. CDR3 loop: CASSTGGITYEQYF. The CDR3 DNA reads as TGTGCCAGCAGTACAGGGGGCATCACCTACGAGCAGTACTTC.